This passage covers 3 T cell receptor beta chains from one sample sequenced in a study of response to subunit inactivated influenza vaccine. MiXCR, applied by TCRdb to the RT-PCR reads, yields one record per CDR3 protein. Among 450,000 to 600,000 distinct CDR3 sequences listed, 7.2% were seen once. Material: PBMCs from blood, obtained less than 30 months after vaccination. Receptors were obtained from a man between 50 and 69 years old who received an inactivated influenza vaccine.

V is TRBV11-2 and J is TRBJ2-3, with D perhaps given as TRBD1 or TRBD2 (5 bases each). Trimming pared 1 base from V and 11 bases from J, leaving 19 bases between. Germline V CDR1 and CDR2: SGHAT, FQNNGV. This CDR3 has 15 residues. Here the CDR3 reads CASSLVVGTTQKQYF. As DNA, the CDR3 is TGTGCCAGCAGCTTAGTGGTCGGGACGACCCAAAAGCAGTATTTT.

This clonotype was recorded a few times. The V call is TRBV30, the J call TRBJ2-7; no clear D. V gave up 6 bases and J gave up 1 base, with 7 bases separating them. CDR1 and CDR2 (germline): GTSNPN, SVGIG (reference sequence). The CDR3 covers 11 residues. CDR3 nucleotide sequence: TGTGCCTGTTCTGGTTCCTACGAGCAGTACTTC. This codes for CACSGSYEQYF.

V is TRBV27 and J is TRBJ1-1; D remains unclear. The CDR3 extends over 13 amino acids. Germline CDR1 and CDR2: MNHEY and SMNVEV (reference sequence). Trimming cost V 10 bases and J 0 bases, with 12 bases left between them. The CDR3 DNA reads TGTGCCACCCGAGCAGCTCTGAACACTGAAGCTTTCTTT. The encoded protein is CATRAALNTEAFF.